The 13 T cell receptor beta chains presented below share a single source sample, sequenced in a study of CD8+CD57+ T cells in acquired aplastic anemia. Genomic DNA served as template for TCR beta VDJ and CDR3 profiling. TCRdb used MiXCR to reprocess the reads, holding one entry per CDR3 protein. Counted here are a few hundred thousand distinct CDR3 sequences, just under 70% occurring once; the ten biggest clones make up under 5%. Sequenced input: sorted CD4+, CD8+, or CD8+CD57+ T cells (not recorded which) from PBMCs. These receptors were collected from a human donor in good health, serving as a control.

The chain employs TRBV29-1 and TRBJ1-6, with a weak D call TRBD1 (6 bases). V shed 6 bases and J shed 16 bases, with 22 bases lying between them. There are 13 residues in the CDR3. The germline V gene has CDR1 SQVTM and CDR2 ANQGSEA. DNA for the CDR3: TGCAGCGTAGCACAGGGAAGGGCTTATCCGCTCCACTTT. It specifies CSVAQGRAYPLHF.

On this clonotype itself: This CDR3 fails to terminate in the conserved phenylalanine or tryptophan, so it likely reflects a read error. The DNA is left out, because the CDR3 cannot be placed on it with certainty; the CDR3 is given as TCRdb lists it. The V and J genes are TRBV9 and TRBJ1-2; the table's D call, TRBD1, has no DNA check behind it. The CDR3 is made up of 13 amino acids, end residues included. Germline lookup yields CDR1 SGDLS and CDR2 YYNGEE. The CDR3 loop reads CASSSTGGRRDPV.

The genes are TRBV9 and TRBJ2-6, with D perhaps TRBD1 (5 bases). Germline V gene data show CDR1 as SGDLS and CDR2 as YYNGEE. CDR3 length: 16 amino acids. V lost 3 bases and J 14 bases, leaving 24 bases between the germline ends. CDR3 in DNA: TGTGCCAGCAGCGCAGGACAAACCACCTACGAGCAATTCCTGACTTTC. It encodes CASSAGQTTYEQFLTF.

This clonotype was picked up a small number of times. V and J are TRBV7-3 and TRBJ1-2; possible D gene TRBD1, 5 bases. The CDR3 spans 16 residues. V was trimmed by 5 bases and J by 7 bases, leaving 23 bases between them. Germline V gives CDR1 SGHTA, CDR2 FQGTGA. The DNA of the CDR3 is TGTGCCAGCAGCCAACATGTTCAATCCCCAGGGAGTGGCTACACCTTC. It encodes CASSQHVQSPGSGYTF.

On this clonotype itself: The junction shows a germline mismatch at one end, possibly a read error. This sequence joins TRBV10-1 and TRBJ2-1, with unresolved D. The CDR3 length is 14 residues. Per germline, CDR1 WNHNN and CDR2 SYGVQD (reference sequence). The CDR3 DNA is TGTGCCAGCAGCGTAGTAGGAAGGTTCGATGGGCAGTTCTTC. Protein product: CASSVVGRFDGQFF.

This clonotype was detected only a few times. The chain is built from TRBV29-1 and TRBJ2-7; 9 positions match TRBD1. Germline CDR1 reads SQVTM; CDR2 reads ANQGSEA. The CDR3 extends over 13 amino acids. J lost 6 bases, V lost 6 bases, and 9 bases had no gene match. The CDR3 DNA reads TGCAGCGTCCGAGCGGACAGGGGCAGCGAGCAGTACTTC. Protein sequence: CSVRADRGSEQYF.

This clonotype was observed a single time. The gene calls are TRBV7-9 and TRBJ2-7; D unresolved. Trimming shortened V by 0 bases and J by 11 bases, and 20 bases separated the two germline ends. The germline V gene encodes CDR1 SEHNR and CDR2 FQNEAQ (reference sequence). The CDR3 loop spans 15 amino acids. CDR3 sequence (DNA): TGTGCCAGCAGCTTAGCGACTTCCAGGACCCGCTACGAGTACTTC. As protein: CASSLATSRTRYEYF.

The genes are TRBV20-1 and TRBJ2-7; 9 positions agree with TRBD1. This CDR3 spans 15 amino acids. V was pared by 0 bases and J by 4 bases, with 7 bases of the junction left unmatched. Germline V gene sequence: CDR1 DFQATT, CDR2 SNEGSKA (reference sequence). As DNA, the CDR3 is TGCAGTGCTAGAGATTTGCCGGGACAGGGATACGAGCAGTACTTC. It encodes CSARDLPGQGYEQYF.

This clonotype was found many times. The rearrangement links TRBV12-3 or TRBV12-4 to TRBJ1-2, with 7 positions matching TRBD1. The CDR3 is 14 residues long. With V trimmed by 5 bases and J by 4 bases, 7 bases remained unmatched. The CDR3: CASSPQGQLYGYTF. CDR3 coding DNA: TGTGCCAGCAGTCCACAGGGACAGCTCTATGGCTACACCTTC.

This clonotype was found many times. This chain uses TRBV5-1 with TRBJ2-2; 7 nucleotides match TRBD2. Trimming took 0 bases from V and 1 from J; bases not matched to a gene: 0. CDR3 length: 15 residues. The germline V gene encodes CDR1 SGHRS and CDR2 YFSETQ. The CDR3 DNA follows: TGCGCCAGCAGCTTGGGCGGGGGGAACACCGGGGAGCTGTTTTTT. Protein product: CASSLGGGNTGELFF. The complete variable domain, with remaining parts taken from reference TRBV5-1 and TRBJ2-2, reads KAGVTQTPRYLIKTRGQQVTLSCSPISGHRSVSWYQQTPGQGLQFLFEYFSETQRNKGNFPGRFSGRQFSNSRSEMNVSTLELGDSALYLCASSLGGGNTGELFFGEGSRLTVL.

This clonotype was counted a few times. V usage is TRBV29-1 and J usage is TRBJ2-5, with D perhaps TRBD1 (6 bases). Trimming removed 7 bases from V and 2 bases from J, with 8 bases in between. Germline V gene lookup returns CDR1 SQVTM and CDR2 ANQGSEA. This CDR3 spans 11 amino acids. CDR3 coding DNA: TGCAGCGCTGGGACACAAGAGACCCAGTACTTC. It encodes CSAGTQETQYF.

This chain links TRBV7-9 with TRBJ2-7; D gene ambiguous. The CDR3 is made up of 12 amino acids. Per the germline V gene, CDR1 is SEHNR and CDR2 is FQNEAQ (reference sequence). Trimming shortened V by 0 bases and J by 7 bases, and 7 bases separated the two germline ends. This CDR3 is CASSLAMREQYF. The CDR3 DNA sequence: TGTGCCAGCAGCTTAGCTATGAGGGAGCAGTACTTC.

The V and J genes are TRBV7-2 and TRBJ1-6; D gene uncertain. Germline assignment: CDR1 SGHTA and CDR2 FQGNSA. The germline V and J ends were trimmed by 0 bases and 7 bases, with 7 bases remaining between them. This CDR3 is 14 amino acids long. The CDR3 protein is CASSLACRNSPLHF. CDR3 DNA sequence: TGTGCCAGCAGCTTAGCGTGCAGAAATTCACCCCTCCACTTT.